Below are 3 T cell receptor beta chains sequenced from a single sample in a study of tumor-infiltrating lymphocytes in primary liver carcinoma. Unsorted bulk tissue, roughly 19-34 mg of it, served as the source for co-extraction of RNA and DNA. From approximately 530 ng of total RNA, TCR beta-specific cDNA was reverse-transcribed using a constant-region primer. Libraries covering TCR beta were generated through three nested multiplex PCR rounds (using a slightly modified ARM-PCR). In the first two PCR rounds, TRBV1-TRBV30 forward primers were paired with a C-beta reverse primer, and each round lasted around 10 cycles. TCRdb itself ran the multiplex PCR reads through MiXCR, one entry per CDR3 protein. The sample holds about 190,000 distinct CDR3 sequences, around 81% seen once. The sample taken for sequencing was tumor tissue from primary liver carcinoma. These receptors all stem from a man aged 35-49 years with primary liver carcinoma and hepatitis B virus infection.

As regards this clonotype: Given the absence of the conserved phenylalanine or tryptophan at the CDR3 end, a read error is likely. The rearrangement links TRBV5-1 to TRBJ1-1; tentatively, D is TRBD1 (5 bases). The length of the CDR3 is 14 residues. CDR1 and CDR2 from the germline V gene are SGHRS and YFSETQ. Deletions cut 1 base from V and 3 bases from J, with 10 bases between. CDR3 DNA sequence: TGCGCCAGCAGCTTGTCGAGGGGCTACACTGAAGCTTTCTTA. As protein: CASSLSRGYTEAFL.

With respect to this clonotype: This may be a read error: a much more frequent sequence differs by one nucleotide. This chain connects TRBV7-9 to TRBJ1-4; tentative D call: TRBD1 (6 bases). This CDR3 has 16 amino acids. The germline gives CDR1 SEHNR, CDR2 FQNEAQ (reference sequence). V shed 5 bases and J shed 7 bases, with 20 bases lying between them. The CDR3 DNA follows: TGTGCCAGCAGCGGTTCGTCTTCGGGACAAATTGAAAAACTGTTTTTT. As protein: CASSGSSSGQIEKLFF.

On this clonotype: It is likely a read error, because the conserved phenylalanine at the end of the CDR3 is missing. The chain uses TRBV14 and TRBJ2-7, with D possibly matching TRBD1 (5 bases). Germline V gene data show CDR1 as SGHDN and CDR2 as FVKESK. The CDR3 length is 13 residues. As DNA, the CDR3 is TGTGCCAACAGCCAGGTCGACAGTTACGAGCAGTACTTA. It yields the protein CANSQVDSYEQYL.